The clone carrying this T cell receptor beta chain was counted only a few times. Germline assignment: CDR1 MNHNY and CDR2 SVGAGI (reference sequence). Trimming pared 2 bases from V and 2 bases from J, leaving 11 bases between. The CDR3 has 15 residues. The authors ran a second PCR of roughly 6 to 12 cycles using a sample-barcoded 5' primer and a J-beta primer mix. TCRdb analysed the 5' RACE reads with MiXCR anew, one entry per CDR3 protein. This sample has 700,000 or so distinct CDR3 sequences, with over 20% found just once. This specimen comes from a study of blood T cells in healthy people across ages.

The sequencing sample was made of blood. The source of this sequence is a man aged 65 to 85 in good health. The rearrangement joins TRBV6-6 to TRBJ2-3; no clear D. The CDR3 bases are TGTGCCAGCAGTTACCCCGCCCAACTCACAGATACGCAGTATTTT. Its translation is CASSYPAQLTDTQYF.